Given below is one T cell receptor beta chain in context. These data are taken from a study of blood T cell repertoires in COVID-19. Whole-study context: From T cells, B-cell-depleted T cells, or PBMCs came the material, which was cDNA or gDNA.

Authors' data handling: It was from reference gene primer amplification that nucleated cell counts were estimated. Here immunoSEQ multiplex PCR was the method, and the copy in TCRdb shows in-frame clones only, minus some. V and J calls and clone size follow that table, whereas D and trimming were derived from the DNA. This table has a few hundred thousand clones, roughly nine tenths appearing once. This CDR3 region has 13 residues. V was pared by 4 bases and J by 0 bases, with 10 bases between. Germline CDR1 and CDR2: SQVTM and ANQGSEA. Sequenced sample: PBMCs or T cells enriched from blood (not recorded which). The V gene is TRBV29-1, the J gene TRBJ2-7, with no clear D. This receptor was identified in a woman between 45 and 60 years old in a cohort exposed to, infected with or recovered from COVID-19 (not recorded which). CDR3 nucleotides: TGCAGCGTTGGTGACATTTACTCCTACGAGCAGTACTTC. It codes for CSVGDIYSYEQYF.